Each of the 11 T cell receptor beta chains below was sequenced from the same sample in a study of T cells in Graves' hyperthyroidism and ophthalmopathy. TCR beta CDR3 regions were amplified from RNA. The HTBI set primed first-round TCR CDR3 RT-PCR. Via MiXCR, TCRdb re-called the multiplex PCR reads, giving one row per CDR3 protein. The profile shows about 460,000 distinct CDR3 sequences, around a fifth of them singletons. Sequences were obtained from blood. All receptors come from a woman aged 70-85 years with Graves' ophthalmopathy.

This clonotype was recorded at least ten times. The chain uses TRBV15 and TRBJ1-2; no reliable D call. Per the germline V gene, CDR1 is LNHNV and CDR2 is YYDKDF (reference sequence). The CDR3 totals 15 residues. V was pared by 0 bases and J by 4 bases, with 12 bases between. The CDR3 region is CATSRDIADSYGYTF. The CDR3, as DNA: TGTGCCACCAGCAGAGATATCGCAGATTCCTATGGCTACACCTTC.

This clonotype was picked up one time. This chain uses TRBV19 with TRBJ1-2; D remains unclear. V was clipped by 3 bases and J by 4 bases, with 12 bases between them. Germline CDR1 LNHDA, CDR2 SQIVND (reference sequence). This CDR3 has 14 amino acids. In nucleotides, the CDR3 is TGTGCCAGTAGTATGCCCGGGATCCTCTATGGCTACACCTTC. Its protein product is CASSMPGILYGYTF.

The chain has TRBV30 and TRBJ1-2; the D gene is possibly TRBD1 (5 bases). CDR3 length equals 13 residues. Deletions cut 3 bases from V and 4 bases from J, with 12 bases between. The germline CDR1 and CDR2 sequences are GTSNPN and SVGIG (reference sequence). CDR3 residues: CAWSPGSPYGYTF. CDR3 sequence (DNA): TGTGCCTGGAGCCCAGGGTCGCCCTATGGCTACACCTTC. The complete variable domain, with remaining parts taken from reference TRBV30 and TRBJ1-2, reads SQTIHQWPATLVQPVGSPLSLECTVEGTSNPNLYWYRQAAGRGLQLLFYSVGIGQISSEVPQNLSASRPQDRQFILSSKKLLLSDSGFYLCAWSPGSPYGYTFGSGTRLTVV.

Only one count was recorded for this clonotype. The rearrangement joins TRBV19 to TRBJ2-2; TRBD2 matches 8 bases. This CDR3 has 17 amino acids. The germline CDR1 and CDR2 sequences are LNHDA and SQIVND (reference sequence). V shed 5 bases, J shed 4 bases, and the junction held 12 bases outside the gene matches. CDR3 sequence reads: CASSVEWVAGRTGELFF. CDR3 DNA: TGTGCCAGTAGTGTGGAGTGGGTAGCGGGACGCACCGGGGAGCTGTTTTTT.

The chain recombines TRBV5-1 with TRBJ2-3; TRBD1 or TRBD2 may be the D gene (5 bases each). Germline lookup yields CDR1 SGHRS and CDR2 YFSETQ. Deletions cut 0 bases from V and 2 bases from J, with 13 bases between. The CDR3 is 16 amino acids. The CDR3 loop is CASSLGSRGATDTQYF. CDR3 nucleotides: TGCGCCAGCAGCTTGGGCTCGAGGGGCGCCACAGATACGCAGTATTTT. Together with reference TRBV5-1 and TRBJ2-3, the CDR3 gives the full variable domain: KAGVTQTPRYLIKTRGQQVTLSCSPISGHRSVSWYQQTPGQGLQFLFEYFSETQRNKGNFPGRFSGRQFSNSRSEMNVSTLELGDSALYLCASSLGSRGATDTQYFGPGTRLTVL.

The chain uses TRBV5-4 and TRBJ2-7; TRBD2 matches 10 bases. Germline loops: CDR1 SGHNT, CDR2 YYREEE (reference sequence). The length of the CDR3 is 15 residues. The V and J ends lost 2 bases and 2 bases, in that order; junction bases with no gene match: 4. The CDR3 DNA reads TGTGCCAGCAGCTTTCCAGCGGGAGGGCCCTACGAGCAGTACTTC. Its translation is CASSFPAGGPYEQYF. The full variable domain, rest sourced from reference TRBV5-4 and TRBJ2-7, is ETGVTQSPTHLIKTRGQQVTLRCSSQSGHNTVSWYQQALGQGPQFIFQYYREEENGRGNFPPRFSGLQFPNYSSELNVNALELDDSALYLCASSFPAGGPYEQYFGPGTRLTVT.

This clonotype was counted between two and nine times. V is TRBV7-8 and J is TRBJ2-7, with 8 positions matching TRBD1. This CDR3 spans 15 amino acids. The germline V gene encodes CDR1 SGHVS and CDR2 FQNEAQ. V was clipped by 1 base and J by 3 bases; unmatched bases: 5. This chain's CDR3 is CASSLGTGPVYEQYF. The CDR3, as DNA: TGTGCCAGCAGCTTAGGGACAGGGCCGGTCTACGAGCAGTACTTC.

This clonotype was recorded many times. This rearrangement joins TRBV28 to TRBJ1-1; unclear D gene. This CDR3 contains 13 residues. Trimming removed 6 bases at V and 1 base at J, with 9 bases between. Germline CDR1 and CDR2: MDHEN and SYDVKM. The CDR3 loop is CASRSSGNTEAFF. In nucleotides, the CDR3 is TGTGCCAGCAGATCCTCAGGGAACACTGAAGCTTTCTTT.

V and J are TRBV19 and TRBJ1-1; a possible D gene is TRBD1 (6 bases). CDR1 LNHDA and CDR2 SQIVND come from the germline V gene (reference sequence). The CDR3 covers 16 residues. V was clipped by 4 bases and J by 5 bases, with 20 bases between them. CDR3 sequence (DNA): TGTGCCAGTAGTACGCATCGGACAGCTCGGCGGACTGAAGCTTTCTTT. Its protein product is CASSTHRTARRTEAFF.

The V and J genes are TRBV3-1 and TRBJ2-7; D is perhaps TRBD1 (6 bases). CDR3 length equals 15 residues. V lost 3 bases, J lost 1 base, and 13 bases lay in between. Germline V gene lookup returns CDR1 LGHDT and CDR2 YNNKEL (reference sequence). In DNA form, the CDR3 reads TGTGCCAGCAGCCATCCGGGACACGCATCCTACGAGCAGTACTTC. Translating it yields CASSHPGHASYEQYF.

A few counts support this clonotype. V is TRBV20-1 and J is TRBJ1-2; TRBD1 agrees at 9 bases. The V and J ends lost 3 bases and 8 bases, in that order; junction bases with no gene match: 13. CDR1 is DFQATT, CDR2 SNEGSKA, per germline (reference sequence). This CDR3 has 15 residues. CDR3: CSARMSQGALRGYTF. CDR3 in DNA: TGCAGTGCTAGGATGTCACAGGGGGCTTTGAGAGGCTACACCTTC.